This is a list of T cell receptor beta chains from one sample in a study of cytomegalovirus exposure and HLA in healthy donors. The method was immunoSEQ multiplex PCR; TCRdb's version includes in-frame clones alone and lacks a portion of them. The sample holds around 140,000 clones, 75% to 90% seen once. The sequenced material came from PBMCs. The receptors stem from a man aged 35-49 years in good health and CMV-seronegative. Each CDR3 is given with its conserved first and last residue. A D gene is named only where the DNA matches it firmly.

DNA	CDR3	J	D	V
TGTGCCAGCCTCACTAACCTGAGGTATAATGAGCAGTTCTTC	CASLTNLRYNEQFF	TRBJ2-1	-	TRBV5-6
TGTGCCAGCAGCCCCGGACTAGCGGGGGGGCCAAGGGATACGCAGTATTTT	CASSPGLAGGPRDTQYF	TRBJ2-3	TRBD2	TRBV9
TGTGCCATCAGTGAAGGGACTAGCTTGGATACGCAGTATTTT	CAISEGTSLDTQYF	TRBJ2-3	TRBD2	TRBV10-3
TGTGCCAGCAGCGTAGGGCCCCGCCAAGAGACCCAGTACTTC	CASSVGPRQETQYF	TRBJ2-5	-	TRBV9
TGCGCCAGCAGCCCCACAGGGGCCAACGGACAGCCCCAGCATTTT	CASSPTGANGQPQHF	TRBJ1-5	TRBD1	TRBV4-3
TGTGCCAGCAGCTTAGGGGGACAGCCGTCTGGGGCCAACGTCCTGACTTTC	CASSLGGQPSGANVLTF	TRBJ2-6	TRBD1	TRBV7-8
TGTGCCAGCAGCTTAGCAGGGGGCGCGTCAGAGACCCAGTACTTC	CASSLAGGASETQYF	TRBJ2-5	TRBD1	TRBV5-4
TGTGCCAGTAAGCAGGGGCTTAGCAATCAGCCCCAGCATTTT	CASKQGLSNQPQHF	TRBJ1-5	-	TRBV2
TGTGCCAGCAGCTTCACAGGGTTGGCCGGGGAGCTGTTTTTT	CASSFTGLAGELFF	TRBJ2-2	-	TRBV9
TGCAGCGCCCCGGACAACACAGATACGCAGTATTTT	CSAPDNTDTQYF	TRBJ2-3	-	TRBV29-1